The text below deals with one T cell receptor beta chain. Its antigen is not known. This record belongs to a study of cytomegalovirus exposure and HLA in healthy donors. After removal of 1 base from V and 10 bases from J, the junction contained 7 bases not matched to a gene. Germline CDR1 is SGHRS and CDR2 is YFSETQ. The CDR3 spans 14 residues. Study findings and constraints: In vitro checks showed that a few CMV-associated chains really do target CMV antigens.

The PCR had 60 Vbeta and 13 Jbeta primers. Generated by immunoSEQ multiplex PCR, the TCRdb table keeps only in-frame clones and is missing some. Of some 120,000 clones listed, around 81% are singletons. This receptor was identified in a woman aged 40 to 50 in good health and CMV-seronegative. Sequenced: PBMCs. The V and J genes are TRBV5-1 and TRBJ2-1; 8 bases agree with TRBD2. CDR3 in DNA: TGCGCCAGCAGCTTGATGACGCTAGCGGGCGAGCAGTTCTTC. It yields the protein CASSLMTLAGEQFF.